Below, 29 T cell receptor beta chains from the same sample are listed, as sequenced in a study of blood T cell repertoires in COVID-19. Measured with immunoSEQ multiplex PCR; TCRdb has only the in-frame clones, and not every one. The sample holds around 250,000 clones, approximately 84% seen once. The sequencing input was peripheral blood. These TCRs come from a man aged 50 to 60 with active or convalescent COVID-19.

The chain uses TRBV27 and TRBJ1-5; tentatively, D is TRBD1 (5 bases). The V and J ends lost 0 bases and 5 bases respectively, with 8 bases between them. The CDR3 is 14 residues long. Germline loops: CDR1 MNHEY, CDR2 SMNVEV (reference sequence). The CDR3 sequence is CASSLSGVDQPQHF. CDR3 coding DNA: TGTGCCAGCAGTTTATCAGGGGTGGATCAGCCCCAGCATTTT.

V is TRBV19 and J is TRBJ1-5; 7 bases are shared with TRBD1. The CDR3 is 17 residues long. Germline lookup yields CDR1 LNHDA and CDR2 SQIVND (reference sequence). J gave up 2 bases and V 5 bases, and 12 bases lay outside the gene matches. CDR3 region: CASSVGQPKRGNQPQHF. The CDR3 DNA follows: TGTGCCAGTAGTGTGGGACAGCCGAAGCGTGGCAATCAGCCCCAGCATTTT.

This clone was recorded a few times. CDR3 sequence (DNA): TGCGCCAGCAGCTTTATTCAGGGTTTCGGGACCGGGGAGCTGTTTTTT. Amino acid sequence: CASSFIQGFGTGELFF. The chain is built from TRBV5-1 and TRBJ2-2; TRBD1 is a possible D gene (5 bases). Germline loops: CDR1 SGHRS, CDR2 YFSETQ. The ends were cut back, 2 bases at V and 5 bases at J, with 16 bases in the middle. This CDR3 is built from 16 residues. The full variable domain, completed using reference TRBV5-1 and TRBJ2-2, is KAGVTQTPRYLIKTRGQQVTLSCSPISGHRSVSWYQQTPGQGLQFLFEYFSETQRNKGNFPGRFSGRQFSNSRSEMNVSTLELGDSALYLCASSFIQGFGTGELFFGEGSRLTVL.

The chain has TRBV7-3 and TRBJ2-3, with 9 positions matching TRBD2. The CDR3 is made up of 16 amino acids. V was pared by 2 bases and J by 5 bases, with 8 bases of the junction left unmatched. In germline, CDR1 is SGHTA, CDR2 FQGTGA. This CDR3 reads CASSLVAGGRLDTQYF. CDR3 DNA: TGTGCCAGCAGCTTAGTGGCGGGGGGGCGACTAGATACGCAGTATTTT.

The chain joins TRBV7-9 to TRBJ2-1, with D tentatively TRBD2 (6 bases). Trimming took off 1 base at V and 3 bases at J, with 10 bases between the two ends. This CDR3 comprises 15 residues. Germline CDR1 SEHNR, CDR2 FQNEAQ (reference sequence). CDR3 residues: CASSLGRGGYNEQFF. The CDR3 DNA follows: TGTGCCAGCAGCTTAGGGAGGGGCGGCTACAATGAGCAGTTCTTC.

The gene calls are TRBV6-2 or TRBV6-3 and TRBJ2-7; the match to TRBD2 covers 9 bases. This CDR3 has 15 residues. V lost 2 bases to trimming and J lost 3 bases; unmatched junction nucleotides: 5. The germline gives CDR1 MNHEY, CDR2 SVGEGT. As DNA, the CDR3 is TGTGCCAGCAGTTACGATAGCGGGGGTTACTACGAGCAGTACTTC. Protein sequence: CASSYDSGGYYEQYF.

This rearrangement joins TRBV20-1 to TRBJ1-1, with 7 bases fitting TRBD1. The CDR3 has 10 residues. Germline V CDR1 and CDR2: DFQATT, SNEGSKA (reference sequence). The J segment lost 9 bases and the V segment lost 7 bases, leaving 5 bases of the junction unmatched. The CDR3 bases are TGCAGTGAGGGGGCCCTGAAAGCTTTCTTT. This codes for CSEGALKAFF.

V and J are TRBV12-3 or TRBV12-4 and TRBJ1-5; 7 bases are shared with TRBD1. The J segment lost 4 bases and the V segment lost 8 bases, leaving 5 bases of the junction unmatched. The CDR3 is 13 residues long. CDR3 sequence reads: CASGGTANQPQHF. CDR3 DNA: TGTGCCAGCGGCGGGACAGCTAATCAGCCCCAGCATTTT.

The chain is built from TRBV7-2 and TRBJ2-1; D might be TRBD2 (6 bases). The CDR3 length is 17 residues. The germline V gene has CDR1 SGHTA and CDR2 FQGNSA. V was cut by 0 bases and J by 4 bases, with 16 bases left in between. The CDR3 DNA is TGTGCCAGCAGCTTAGCGCGTGGCGGGGCGTCTTACAATGAGCAGTTCTTC. Translation: CASSLARGGASYNEQFF.

This clone was found once. The V call is TRBV7-9, the J call TRBJ2-1, with D perhaps TRBD1 (6 bases). Per the germline V gene, CDR1 is SEHNR and CDR2 is FQNEAQ (reference sequence). Trimming removed 0 bases at V and 7 bases at J, with 16 bases between. The CDR3 contains 16 residues. CDR3 in amino acids: CASSLARDRTLNEQFF. The CDR3, as DNA: TGTGCCAGCAGCTTAGCGCGTGACAGGACCCTAAATGAGCAGTTCTTC.

This chain uses TRBV28 with TRBJ1-1, with a weak D call TRBD1 (6 bases). With 3 bases removed from V and 1 base from J, the gap between germline ends came to 18 bases. Germline V lookup: CDR1 MDHEN, CDR2 SYDVKM. The CDR3 extends over 17 amino acids. The CDR3: CASSFSYRDIGNTEAFF. CDR3 DNA sequence: TGTGCCAGCAGTTTTTCCTACAGGGATATTGGGAACACTGAAGCTTTCTTT.

The chain joins TRBV29-1 to TRBJ1-2, with D maybe TRBD1 (5 bases). Trimming shortened V by 2 bases and J by 7 bases, and 11 bases separated the two germline ends. Germline V gene data show CDR1 as SQVTM and CDR2 as ANQGSEA. This CDR3 region has 12 residues. This CDR3 reads CSVEMGGTGYTF. CDR3 nucleotides: TGCAGCGTTGAAATGGGGGGGACTGGCTACACCTTC.

This clone was counted once. The rearrangement uses TRBV6-5 and TRBJ1-2; D is unclear. This CDR3 contains 14 residues. Trimming cost V 8 bases and J 5 bases, with 18 bases left between them. Germline CDR1 and CDR2: MNHEY and SVGAGI. The CDR3 sequence: CASRVGRDGYGYTF. CDR3 coding DNA: TGTGCCAGCCGGGTCGGACGGGATGGTTATGGCTACACCTTC.

The chain is built from TRBV28 and TRBJ2-1, with D maybe TRBD1 (6 bases). This CDR3 region has 16 residues. CDR1 and CDR2 from the germline V gene are MDHEN and SYDVKM. V lost 2 bases and J lost 3, with 14 bases in between. CDR3: CASSLSPGALYNEQFF. The CDR3 DNA reads TGTGCCAGCAGTTTAAGTCCAGGGGCCCTCTACAATGAGCAGTTCTTC.

The chain recombines TRBV6-2 or TRBV6-3 with TRBJ2-3; 11 bases agree with TRBD2. This CDR3 spans 17 amino acids. The V gene's germline CDR1 is MNHEY and CDR2 SVGEGT. V shed 6 bases, J shed 4 bases, and the junction held 12 bases outside the gene matches. In DNA form, the CDR3 reads TGTGCCAGCAGCTCCGGGACTAGCGGAACCTACGCAGATACGCAGTATTTT. Its protein product is CASSSGTSGTYADTQYF.

This rearrangement joins TRBV3-1 (or the pseudogene TRBV3-2) to TRBJ1-6; TRBD1 agrees at 10 bases. From germline, CDR1 is LGHDT and CDR2 YNNKEL (reference sequence). The CDR3 length is 17 residues. Trimming cost V 6 bases and J 7 bases; bases outside gene matches: 12. The CDR3 region is CASRDDGQGDENSPLHF. The CDR3 coding sequence is TGTGCCAGCAGGGACGATGGACAGGGGGATGAAAATTCACCCCTCCACTTT.

The chain carries TRBV3-1 (or the pseudogene TRBV3-2) and TRBJ2-7; no reliable D call. Germline CDR1 reads LGHDT; CDR2 reads YNNKEL (reference sequence). V dropped 4 bases and J dropped 7 bases, with 8 bases sitting between them. The CDR3 is made up of 11 amino acids. The CDR3 here is CASSRAGEQYF. In DNA form, the CDR3 reads TGTGCCAGCAGCCGGGCTGGTGAGCAGTACTTC.

The J gene is TRBJ2-3, the V gene TRBV4-1; 10 bases are a match to TRBD2. The CDR3 consists of 17 residues. The germline V gene has CDR1 MGHRA and CDR2 YSYEKL. The trim removed 0 bases at V and 2 bases at J, leaving 5 bases unmatched. The CDR3 region has the DNA TGCGCCAGCAGCCAAGATCCTAGCGGGGGTGCCACAGATACGCAGTATTTT. Amino acids: CASSQDPSGGATDTQYF.

The CDR3 loop is CASGTGNYEQYF. CDR3 nucleotide sequence: TGTGCCAGCGGGACAGGGAATTACGAGCAGTACTTC. The chain couples TRBV6-5 to TRBJ2-7, with TRBD1 matching 9 bases. The germline V gene has CDR1 MNHEY and CDR2 SVGAGI. The CDR3 sequence is 12 residues long. V shed 8 bases and J 4 bases; nucleotides not matched to a gene: 3.

The table lists this clone with a few counts. V and J are TRBV30 and TRBJ1-1; a weak D match, TRBD1 (6 bases). Per germline, CDR1 GTSNPN and CDR2 SVGIG (reference sequence). CDR3 size: 15 residues. Trimming took 2 bases from V and 4 from J, leaving 17 bases between them. The CDR3 DNA reads as TGTGCCTGGAGTAACCCGGGACACTCTACCACTGAAGCTTTCTTT. Protein product: CAWSNPGHSTTEAFF.

CDR3 sequence reads: CASSVGSGTVTNEQFF. The CDR3 DNA sequence: TGTGCCAGCAGCGTAGGTTCCGGGACAGTCACCAATGAGCAGTTCTTC. The V and J genes are TRBV9 and TRBJ2-1; the match to TRBD1 covers 7 bases. Per germline, CDR1 SGDLS and CDR2 YYNGEE. Losses at the gene ends were 0 bases for V and 6 bases for J; bases not matched to a gene: 9. The CDR3 has 16 residues.

Only one count was recorded for this clone. The chain uses TRBV27 and TRBJ2-7, with 7 positions matching TRBD2. Losses at the gene ends were 3 bases for V and 3 bases for J; bases not matched to a gene: 5. The CDR3 contains 14 residues. Germline-derived CDR1 and CDR2 are MNHEY and SMNVEV (reference sequence). The CDR3 reads CASSFMGGGYEQYF. In DNA, the CDR3 is TGTGCCAGCAGTTTCATGGGGGGGGGCTACGAGCAGTACTTC.

This clone was detected a few times. The chain links TRBV5-1 to TRBJ2-2; D is undetermined. Germline V lookup: CDR1 SGHRS, CDR2 YFSETQ. CDR3 length: 15 residues. V lost 0 bases, J lost 4 bases, and 10 bases lay in between. As DNA, the CDR3 is TGCGCCAGCAGCTTGGAAGCGCGTGGCACCGGGGAGCTGTTTTTT. Residues: CASSLEARGTGELFF.

The V gene is TRBV5-4, the J gene TRBJ1-2, with D unclear. CDR1 is SGHNT and CDR2 is YYREEE in the germline V gene (reference sequence). V dropped 4 bases and J dropped 4 bases, with 14 bases sitting between them. The CDR3 extends over 14 amino acids. DNA of the CDR3: TGTGCCAGCAGCCTGGATAGGGAGATCTATGGCTACACCTTC. It encodes CASSLDREIYGYTF. Drawing the rest from reference TRBV5-4 and TRBJ1-2, the complete variable domain is ETGVTQSPTHLIKTRGQQVTLRCSSQSGHNTVSWYQQALGQGPQFIFQYYREEENGRGNFPPRFSGLQFPNYSSELNVNALELDDSALYLCASSLDREIYGYTFGSGTRLTVV.

This rearrangement joins TRBV2 to TRBJ2-1; no clear D. Looked up from germline, CDR1 is SNHLY and CDR2 is FYNNEI. The V end was cut by 6 bases, the J end by 0 bases, with 9 bases between. This CDR3 spans 14 amino acids. CDR3 sequence (DNA): TGTGCCAGCAGCGACTTTTCCTCCTACAATGAGCAGTTCTTC. As protein: CASSDFSSYNEQFF.

The chain combines TRBV5-5 with TRBJ2-1, with TRBD1 matching 7 bases. The length of the CDR3 is 12 residues. J gave up 6 bases and V 3 bases, and 0 bases lay outside the gene matches. Germline values: CDR1 SGHKS, CDR2 YYEKEE (reference sequence). DNA of the CDR3: TGTGCCAGCAGCTGGACAGGCAATGAGCAGTTCTTC. This sequence encodes CASSWTGNEQFF.

The rearrangement links TRBV30 to TRBJ1-5, with D possibly being TRBD1 (6 bases). The CDR3 covers 15 residues. V lost 3 bases and J 1 base, leaving 13 bases between the germline ends. CDR1 is GTSNPN and CDR2 is SVGIG in the germline V gene (reference sequence). The CDR3, as DNA: TGTGCCTGGAGGCCCGGGACAAGCAGCAATCAGCCCCAGCATTTT. This codes for CAWRPGTSSNQPQHF. Drawing the rest from reference TRBV30 and TRBJ1-5, the complete variable domain is SQTIHQWPATLVQPVGSPLSLECTVEGTSNPNLYWYRQAAGRGLQLLFYSVGIGQISSEVPQNLSASRPQDRQFILSSKKLLLSDSGFYLCAWRPGTSSNQPQHFGDGTRLSIL.

This chain links TRBV15 with TRBJ2-3; 10 bases fit TRBD2. V lost 2 bases and J lost 3; bases outside the gene matches: 2. From germline, CDR1 is LNHNV and CDR2 YYDKDF (reference sequence). The CDR3 consists of 15 residues. The CDR3: CATSRRAGGTDTQYF. The CDR3 coding sequence is TGTGCCACCAGCAGAAGAGCGGGGGGGACAGATACGCAGTATTTT.

The chain couples TRBV3-1 (or the pseudogene TRBV3-2) to TRBJ1-1, with D tentatively TRBD1 (5 bases). The germline V gene has CDR1 LGHDT and CDR2 YNNKEL (reference sequence). Trimming removed 2 bases from V and 6 bases from J, with 16 bases in between. There are 15 residues in the CDR3. As DNA, the CDR3 is TGTGCCAGCAGCCAAAGGCTGGAGGGAGGGGCTGAAGCTTTCTTT. The encoded protein is CASSQRLEGGAEAFF.